Listed here are 3 T cell receptor beta chains from one sample, sequenced in a study of blood T cell repertoires in COVID-19. Clones were sequenced by immunoSEQ multiplex PCR, and TCRdb holds only the in-frame ones, with some missing. The sample carries 110,000 to 150,000 clones, 79% recorded once. Sequenced material: peripheral blood. Receptor source: a man aged 50-59 years with active or convalescent COVID-19.

The chain joins TRBV28 to TRBJ1-5, with a weak D call TRBD1 (6 bases). Per the germline V gene, CDR1 is MDHEN and CDR2 is SYDVKM. This CDR3 has 17 residues. Trimming removed 5 bases at V and 0 bases at J, with 17 bases between. CDR3 loop: CASSPPDRSYSNQPQHF. The CDR3 DNA follows: TGTGCCAGCAGTCCCCCGGACAGAAGTTATAGCAATCAGCCCCAGCATTTT.

This chain connects TRBV4-1 to TRBJ2-4; D is uncertain. Germline V gene data show CDR1 as MGHRA and CDR2 as YSYEKL. This CDR3 spans 18 amino acids. V shed 0 bases and J shed 0 bases, with 15 bases lying between them. CDR3 in amino acids: CASSQETKRPVAKNIQYF. The CDR3 DNA reads TGCGCCAGCAGCCAAGAAACTAAGAGACCGGTAGCCAAAAACATTCAGTACTTC.

The sample holds many counts of this clone. The chain recombines TRBV7-3 with TRBJ1-3, with D perhaps matching TRBD1 (5 bases). Trimming pared 2 bases from V and 1 base from J, leaving 9 bases between. Looked up from germline, CDR1 is SGHTA and CDR2 is FQGTGA. The CDR3 covers 15 residues. This CDR3 reads CASSLYGTSGNTIYF. The DNA of the CDR3 is TGTGCCAGCAGCTTATACGGGACTTCTGGAAACACCATATATTTT.